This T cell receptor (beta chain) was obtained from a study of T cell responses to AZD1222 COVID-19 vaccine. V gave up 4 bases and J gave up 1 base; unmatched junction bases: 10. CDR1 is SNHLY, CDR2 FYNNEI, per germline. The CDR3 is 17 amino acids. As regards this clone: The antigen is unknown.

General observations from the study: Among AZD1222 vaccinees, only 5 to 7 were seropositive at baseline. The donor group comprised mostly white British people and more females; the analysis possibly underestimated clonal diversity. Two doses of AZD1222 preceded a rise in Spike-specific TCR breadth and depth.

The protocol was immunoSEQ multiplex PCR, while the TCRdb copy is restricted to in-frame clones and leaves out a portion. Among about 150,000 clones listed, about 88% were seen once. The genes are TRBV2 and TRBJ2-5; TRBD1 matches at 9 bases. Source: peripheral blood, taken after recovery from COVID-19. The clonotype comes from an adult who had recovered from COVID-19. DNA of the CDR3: TGTGCCAGCAGTGTTCTACCGGGACAGGGTTCCCAAGAGACCCAGTACTTC. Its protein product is CASSVLPGQGSQETQYF.